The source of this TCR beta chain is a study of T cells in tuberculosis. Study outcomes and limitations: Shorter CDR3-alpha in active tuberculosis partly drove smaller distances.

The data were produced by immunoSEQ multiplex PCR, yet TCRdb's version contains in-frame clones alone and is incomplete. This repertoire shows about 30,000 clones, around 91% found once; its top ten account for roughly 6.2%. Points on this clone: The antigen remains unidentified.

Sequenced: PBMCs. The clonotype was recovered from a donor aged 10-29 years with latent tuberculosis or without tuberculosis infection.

The CDR3 coding sequence is TGTGCCAGTAGTTTGGGGACTGGGGCCGGGGAGCTGTTTTTT. As protein: CASSLGTGAGELFF. The V call is TRBV19, the J call TRBJ2-2; tentatively, D is TRBD2 (6 bases). V was cut by 5 bases and J by 6 bases, with 13 bases left in between. This CDR3 spans 14 amino acids. Germline lookup yields CDR1 LNHDA and CDR2 SQIVND (reference sequence).